A selection of T cell receptor beta chains follows, all from one sample in a study of regulatory T cells in long-lasting Graves disease. In TCRdb, the multiplex PCR reads were re-called with MiXCR into one record per CDR3 protein. The table lists a few hundred thousand distinct CDR3 sequences, 23% of them singletons. Here the sequenced sample was peripheral blood mononuclear cells (PBMCs), taken when the disease was refractory, from a patient treated with antithyroid drugs. These receptors were obtained from a female donor with Graves disease. Both conserved end residues are part of each CDR3. The D gene is left open where the match is weak. Not every row has a clone size; where given, it reads once, few, many or a size class.

CDR3 DNA	CDR3 protein	D gene	CDR3 length	V gene	J gene	clone size
TGCAGTGCAGGACTAGCGGGAGGGTCCTACGAGCAGTACTTC	CSAGLAGGSYEQYF	TRBD2	14	TRBV20-1	TRBJ2-7	few
TGCGCCAGCAGCCAAGTGGGGCATGCTAACTATGGCTACACCTTC	CASSQVGHANYGYTF	.	15	TRBV4-1	TRBJ1-2	.
TGTGCCAGCAGCTTACCCCCCCCTGAAGCTTTCTTT	CASSLPPPEAFF	.	12	TRBV7-6	TRBJ1-1	.
TGCGCCAGCAGTCTGGAGGGGAACCAAGAGACCCAGTACTTC	CASSLEGNQETQYF	.	14	TRBV5-1	TRBJ2-5	few
TGTGCCAGCAGCTTAGTTCGAGGCGCGGGGGAAGCTTTCTTT	CASSLVRGAGEAFF	.	14	TRBV7-8	TRBJ1-1	.
TGCGCCAGCAGCCGGGACAGGGAGAATGCTTTCTTT	CASSRDRENAFF	TRBD1	12	TRBV5-1	TRBJ1-1	many
TGCAGCGTCTTATCAGAGAACACTGAAGCTTTCTTT	CSVLSENTEAFF	.	12	TRBV29-1	TRBJ1-1	.
TGTGCCAGCAGTTCTGTACAAGGCCAGGCTTTCTTT	CASSSVQGQAFF	.	12	TRBV6-4	TRBJ1-1	.
TGTGCCAGCTCGCTACAAGACAGGCCTTCCTACGAGCAGTACTTC	CASSLQDRPSYEQYF	.	15	TRBV18	TRBJ2-7	.
TGCGCCAGCACCAGTAGGACAGGTGTAACTGAAGCTTTCTTT	CASTSRTGVTEAFF	TRBD1	14	TRBV5-1	TRBJ1-1	.
TGTGCCAGCAGCCCTACCCTCGGGACCTACGACCAAGAGACCCAGTACTTC	CASSPTLGTYDQETQYF	.	17	TRBV7-6	TRBJ2-5	many
TGCAGTGCTAGCCCATACCGGACTAGCGGGGAGACCCAGTACTTC	CSASPYRTSGETQYF	TRBD2	15	TRBV20-1	TRBJ2-5	many
TGTGCCAGCAGTAGCACTAGCCACGAGCAGTACTTC	CASSSTSHEQYF	.	12	TRBV2	TRBJ2-7	many
TGTGCCAGCTCTGCGGAGAGGGGACGGAGTAATGAAAAACTGTTTTTT	CASSAERGRSNEKLFF	.	16	TRBV19	TRBJ1-4	many
TGTGCCAGCAGACGGCGTTTATCGGAATCACCCCTCCACTTT	CASRRRLSESPLHF	.	14	TRBV6-2/TRBV6-3	TRBJ1-6	.
TGCAGCGTTAAAATTAGCGGGAAGTCCTACGAGCAGTACTTC	CSVKISGKSYEQYF	TRBD2	14	TRBV29-1	TRBJ2-7	many
TGCAGTGCTAGAGCGGGAGCCCCCTCCTACGAGCAGTACTTC	CSARAGAPSYEQYF	.	14	TRBV20-1	TRBJ2-7	.
TGCGCCAGCAGCCCCTGGACAGGTGGGAACACTGAAGCTTTCTTT	CASSPWTGGNTEAFF	TRBD1	15	TRBV5-1	TRBJ1-1	few
TGCAGCGTCCGCGACGACTTCCGGTGGACCAGCTTTGTGCAGTACTTC	CSVRDDFRWTSFVQYF	.	16	TRBV29-1	TRBJ2-7	few
TGCGCCAGCAGCTTGATGACAGGACTTAACTATGGCTACACCTTC	CASSLMTGLNYGYTF	.	15	TRBV5-1	TRBJ1-2	few
TGTGCCAGCAGCTTAGGCGGATATCAGCCCCAGCATTTT	CASSLGGYQPQHF	.	13	TRBV7-2	TRBJ1-5	many
TGTGCCAGCTCATTCACAGGGAACACCGGGGAGCTGTTTTTT	CASSFTGNTGELFF	.	14	TRBV12-3/TRBV12-4	TRBJ2-2	.
TGTGCCAGCAGCGGGACAGAAGACACCGGGGAGCTGTTTTTT	CASSGTEDTGELFF	TRBD1	14	TRBV6-4	TRBJ2-2	once
TGTGCCAGCTCCCCCCGGGACAGGTTGGGTGATGGCTACACCTTC	CASSPRDRLGDGYTF	TRBD1	15	TRBV18	TRBJ1-2	.
TGTGCCAGTGCACACCCCCTTTATGGCTACACCTTC	CASAHPLYGYTF	.	12	TRBV19	TRBJ1-2	.
TGTGCCAGCAGTGAGTTGACTAGGGGGCGAGATACGCAGTATTTT	CASSELTRGRDTQYF	.	15	TRBV2	TRBJ2-3	many
TGTGCCAGCAGCTTACAAGGGGCCGGGGAGCTGTTTTTT	CASSLQGAGELFF	.	13	TRBV27	TRBJ2-2	many
TGTGCCAGCAGCTTAGATTTTACGTCGGCCCAGTACTTC	CASSLDFTSAQYF	.	13	TRBV11-2	TRBJ2-5	many
TGCAGCGTTGATGAAGATACGCAGTATTTT	CSVDEDTQYF	.	10	TRBV29-1	TRBJ2-3	.
TGCGCCAGCAGCTTGGGAGGAGTCGGGGGAAATTCACCCCTCCACTTT	CASSLGGVGGNSPLHF	.	16	TRBV5-1	TRBJ1-6	few
TGTGCCAGCACAGGGGACAGGGGCCTTCGCTACGAGCAGTACTTC	CASTGDRGLRYEQYF	TRBD1	15	TRBV28	TRBJ2-7	many
TGTGCCAGCAGCCAACAATTCGCAGCAGATACGCAGTATTTT	CASSQQFAADTQYF	.	14	TRBV4-2	TRBJ2-3	.
TGCGCCAGCAGCTTGCCCGGACAGGGGGTCTATGGCTACACCTTC	CASSLPGQGVYGYTF	TRBD1	15	TRBV5-1	TRBJ1-2	few
TGTGCCAGCAGTGATAGGGGACAGGGCCATGAAAAACTGTTTTTT	CASSDRGQGHEKLFF	TRBD1	15	TRBV2	TRBJ1-4	many
TGTGCCAGCAGCCCCCTAGTTAGTATCGACAATGAGCAGTTCTTC	CASSPLVSIDNEQFF	.	15	TRBV11-1	TRBJ2-1	many
TGTGCCAGCAGCTTAACGGGGTTGAACGAGCAGTACTTC	CASSLTGLNEQYF	.	13	TRBV7-3	TRBJ2-7	.
TGTGCCACCAGCAGAGACCACGCGAACACTGAAGCTTTCTTT	CATSRDHANTEAFF	.	14	TRBV15	TRBJ1-1	.
TGTGCCAGTAGTTCCAGGAGAGGCAATCAGCCCCAGCATTTT	CASSSRRGNQPQHF	.	14	TRBV19	TRBJ1-5	few
TGTGCCAGCAGCTTAGGACTAGTAAGGGGCCAAGAGACCCAGTACTTC	CASSLGLVRGQETQYF	.	16	TRBV7-8	TRBJ2-5	.
TGTGCCAGCAGCCAAGATCGGCTATCCAGCGAGCAGTACTTC	CASSQDRLSSEQYF	.	14	TRBV14	TRBJ2-7	.
TGTGCCAGCAGAAGATCCGGGACTAGCGGAAAAGAGACCCAGTACTTC	CASRRSGTSGKETQYF	TRBD2	16	TRBV6-2/TRBV6-3	TRBJ2-5	many
TGTGCCAGCAGAACACGCCGGACAGGGAGAGGTGAAGCTTTCTTT	CASRTRRTGRGEAFF	TRBD1	15	TRBV28	TRBJ1-1	.
TGTGCCAGCAGACAAGGGACAGGCGAAGCTTTCTTT	CASRQGTGEAFF	TRBD1	12	TRBV6-1	TRBJ1-1	many
TGTGCCAGCAGCGTAAGGGACGGATCCTACGAGCAGTACTTC	CASSVRDGSYEQYF	.	14	TRBV7-9	TRBJ2-7	.
TGTGCCAGCACCCCTAGCGGGGGGACCCAGTACTTC	CASTPSGGTQYF	TRBD2	12	TRBV6-2/TRBV6-3	TRBJ2-5	.
TGTGCCAGCAGAGGACTAGCGGGCCTAAGCACAGATACGCAGTATTTT	CASRGLAGLSTDTQYF	TRBD2	16	TRBV2	TRBJ2-3	many
TGTGCCAGCAGAACCGCCGGGACTAAGGGGTCTGAAGCTTTCTTT	CASRTAGTKGSEAFF	.	15	TRBV28	TRBJ1-1	.
TGCGCCAGCAGCCGGACCCAAGGGACGAAAGAGACCCAGTACTTC	CASSRTQGTKETQYF	.	15	TRBV5-1	TRBJ2-5	few
TGTGCCACCAGTGACTCAATCGGACTAGCGGGGACAGAGACCCAGTACTTC	CATSDSIGLAGTETQYF	TRBD2	17	TRBV24-1	TRBJ2-5	few
TGTGCCAGCAGGTCAACAGGGTTAACTGGGGCCAACGTCCTGACTTTC	CASRSTGLTGANVLTF	.	16	TRBV12-3/TRBV12-4	TRBJ2-6	.
TGCAGCGTTGTCGAGGGTGGCTACACCTTC	CSVVEGGYTF	.	10	TRBV29-1	TRBJ1-2	few